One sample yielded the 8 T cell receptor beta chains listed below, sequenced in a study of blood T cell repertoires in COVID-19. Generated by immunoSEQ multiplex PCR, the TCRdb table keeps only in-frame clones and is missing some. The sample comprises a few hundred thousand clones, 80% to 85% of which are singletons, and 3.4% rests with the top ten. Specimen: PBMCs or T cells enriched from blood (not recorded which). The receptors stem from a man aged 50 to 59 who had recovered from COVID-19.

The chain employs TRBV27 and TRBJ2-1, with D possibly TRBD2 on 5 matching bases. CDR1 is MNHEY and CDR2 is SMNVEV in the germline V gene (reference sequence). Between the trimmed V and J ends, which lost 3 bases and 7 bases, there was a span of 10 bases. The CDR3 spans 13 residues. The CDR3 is CASSFRGFNEQFF. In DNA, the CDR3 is TGTGCCAGCAGTTTCCGGGGTTTTAATGAGCAGTTCTTC.

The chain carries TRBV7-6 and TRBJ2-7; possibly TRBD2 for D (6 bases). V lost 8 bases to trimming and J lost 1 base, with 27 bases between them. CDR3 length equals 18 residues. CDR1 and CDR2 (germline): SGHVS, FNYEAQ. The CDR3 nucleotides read TGTGCCAGCGCTGGGGACTGGACGGGGAAACGGGGGTCCTACGAGCAGTACTTC. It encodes CASAGDWTGKRGSYEQYF.

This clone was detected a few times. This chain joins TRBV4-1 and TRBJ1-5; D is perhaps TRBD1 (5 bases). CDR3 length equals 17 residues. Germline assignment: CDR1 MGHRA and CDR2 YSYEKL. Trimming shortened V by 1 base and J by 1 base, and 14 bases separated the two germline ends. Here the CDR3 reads CASSQAFTGGSNQPQHF. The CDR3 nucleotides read TGCGCCAGCAGCCAAGCCTTCACCGGGGGAAGCAATCAGCCCCAGCATTTT.

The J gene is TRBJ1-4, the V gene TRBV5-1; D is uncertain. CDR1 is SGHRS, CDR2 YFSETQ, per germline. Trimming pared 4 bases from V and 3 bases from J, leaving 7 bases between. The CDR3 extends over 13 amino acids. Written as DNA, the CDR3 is TGCGCCAGCAGCGTGGACTCTAATGAAAAACTGTTTTTT. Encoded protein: CASSVDSNEKLFF.

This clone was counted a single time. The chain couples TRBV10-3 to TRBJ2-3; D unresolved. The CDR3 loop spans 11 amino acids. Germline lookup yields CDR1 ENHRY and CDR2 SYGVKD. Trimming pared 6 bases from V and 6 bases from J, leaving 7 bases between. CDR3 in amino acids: CAIRRMDTQYF. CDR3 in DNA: TGTGCCATCAGGAGAATGGATACGCAGTATTTT.

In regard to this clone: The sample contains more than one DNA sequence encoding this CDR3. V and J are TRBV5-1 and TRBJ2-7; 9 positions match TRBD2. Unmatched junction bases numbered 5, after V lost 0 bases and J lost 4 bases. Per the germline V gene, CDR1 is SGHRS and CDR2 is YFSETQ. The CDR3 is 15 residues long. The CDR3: CASSLGRGGVYEQYF. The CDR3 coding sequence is TGCGCCAGCAGCTTGGGGCGCGGGGGGGTTTACGAGCAGTACTTC.

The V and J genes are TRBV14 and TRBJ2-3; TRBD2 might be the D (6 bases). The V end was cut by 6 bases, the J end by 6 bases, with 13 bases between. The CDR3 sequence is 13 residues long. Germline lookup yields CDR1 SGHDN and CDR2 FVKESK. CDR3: CASRRRDRDTQYF. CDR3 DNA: TGTGCCAGCAGACGGCGGGACCGCGATACGCAGTATTTT.

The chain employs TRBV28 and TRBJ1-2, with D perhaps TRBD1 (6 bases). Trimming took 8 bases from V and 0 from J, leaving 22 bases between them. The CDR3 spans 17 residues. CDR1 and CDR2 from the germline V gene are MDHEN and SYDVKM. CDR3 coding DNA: TGTGCCAGCCAAAACGTGATCTCGACAGGTACTAACTATGGCTACACCTTC. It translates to CASQNVISTGTNYGYTF.